These T cell receptor beta chains were read from a single sample in a study of somatic mutations in cytotoxic T cells in rheumatoid arthritis. Sequencing used immunoSEQ multiplex PCR; TCRdb keeps in-frame clones, though not all of them. Among approximately 12,000 clones listed, 60% to 80% were seen once. Sample: CD8+ T cells sorted from blood. These receptors were obtained from a man aged 50-59 years in good health. The CDR3 runs from the conserved cysteine through the conserved F or W. A D gene is named only where the DNA matches it firmly. Clone size is shown for a subset of rows, as once, few, many or a class of expanded clone.

.	TRBV5-6	TRBD2	TRBJ2-7	CASSPRGSGLSYEQYF	TGTGCCAGCAGCCCTCGGGGTAGCGGGCTGTCCTACGAGCAGTACTTC
.	TRBV15	.	TRBJ1-5	CATSSKNQPQHF	TGTGCCACCAGCTCAAAAAATCAGCCCCAGCATTTT
few	TRBV4-3	.	TRBJ2-7	CASSQEGRDEQYF	TGCGCCAGCAGCCAAGAAGGGCGGGACGAGCAGTACTTC
.	TRBV27	.	TRBJ2-3	CASSLLGATDTQYF	TGTGCCAGCAGTTTATTAGGGGCGACAGATACGCAGTATTTT
.	TRBV6-4	.	TRBJ1-1	CASSDKAGMNTEAFF	TGTGCCAGCAGTGACAAGGCAGGGATGAACACTGAAGCTTTCTTT
.	TRBV30	.	TRBJ2-1	CASRAERDEQFF	TGTGCCTCACGGGCGGAGCGGGATGAGCAGTTCTTC
few	TRBV20-1	.	TRBJ1-2	CSASGVHGYTF	TGCAGTGCTAGTGGTGTGCATGGCTACACCTTC
.	TRBV7-2	.	TRBJ2-7	CASSLDGGSTYEQYF	TGTGCCAGCAGCTTAGACGGGGGAAGCACCTACGAGCAGTACTTC
.	TRBV5-1	TRBD2	TRBJ2-7	CASSLESGSYEQYF	TGCGCCAGCAGCTTGGAAAGCGGGAGCTACGAGCAGTACTTC
.	TRBV30	.	TRBJ2-7	CAWSVLGMEQYF	TGTGCCTGGAGTGTACTCGGGATGGAGCAGTACTTC
.	TRBV29-1	TRBD1	TRBJ2-5	CSVAGTGGDRFQETQYF	TGCAGCGTGGCCGGGACAGGGGGCGATCGATTCCAAGAGACCCAGTACTTC
.	TRBV5-4	.	TRBJ1-3	CASSLVGAAGNTIYF	TGTGCCAGCAGCTTGGTGGGGGCGGCTGGAAACACCATATATTTT
.	TRBV19	TRBD2	TRBJ2-7	CASSNGLAGELDEQYF	TGTGCCAGTAGTAACGGACTAGCGGGAGAACTCGACGAGCAGTACTTC
.	TRBV19	.	TRBJ2-2	CASMIFGGTGELFF	TGTGCCAGTATGATTTTCGGAGGCACCGGGGAGCTGTTTTTT
.	TRBV7-9	.	TRBJ1-3	CASSPRTKPSGNTIYF	TGTGCCAGCAGCCCCCGGACCAAACCCTCTGGAAACACCATATATTTT
.	TRBV6-5	TRBD2	TRBJ2-7	CASSLTSGSYEQYF	TGTGCCAGCAGTCTGACTAGCGGATCCTACGAGCAGTACTTC
.	TRBV7-2	TRBD1	TRBJ1-1	CARRTGGGTEAFF	TGTGCCAGAAGAACAGGGGGCGGCACTGAAGCTTTCTTT
.	TRBV28	.	TRBJ1-1	CASSLMAANTEAFF	TGTGCCAGCAGTTTGATGGCCGCGAACACTGAAGCTTTCTTT
.	TRBV6-1	TRBD1	TRBJ2-1	CASSERDSSYNEQFF	TGTGCCAGCAGTGAACGGGACAGTTCCTACAATGAGCAGTTCTTC
.	TRBV6-7	.	TRBJ2-5	CASSWMHWGSKTQYF	TGTGCCAGCAGTTGGATGCATTGGGGGAGTAAGACCCAGTACTTC
.	TRBV7-9	TRBD1	TRBJ1-2	CASSLGQGGDGYTF	TGTGCCAGCAGCCTTGGACAGGGCGGGGATGGCTACACCTTC
.	TRBV6-1	.	TRBJ2-7	CASSEGSYEQYF	TGTGCCAGCAGTGAAGGATCCTACGAGCAGTACTTC
few	TRBV5-1	.	TRBJ2-7	CASSQYGTYEQYF	TGCGCCAGCAGCCAATACGGGACCTACGAGCAGTACTTC
.	TRBV12-5	TRBD1	TRBJ1-5	CASGSSGTASNQPQHF	TGTGCTAGTGGTTCGTCCGGGACAGCTAGCAATCAGCCCCAGCATTTT
.	TRBV19	TRBD1	TRBJ1-1	CASSSRDSWSTEAFF	TGTGCCAGTAGTAGCCGGGACAGTTGGTCCACTGAAGCTTTCTTT
few	TRBV10-3	.	TRBJ2-7	CAISGPGNYEQYF	TGTGCCATCAGTGGTCCGGGTAACTACGAGCAGTACTTC
.	TRBV9	TRBD1	TRBJ1-4	CASSVGDRGLANEKLFF	TGTGCCAGCAGCGTAGGGGACAGGGGTTTAGCTAATGAAAAACTGTTTTTT
.	TRBV6-6	.	TRBJ2-1	CASSPEHEQFF	TGTGCCAGCAGCCCGGAGCATGAGCAGTTCTTC
once	TRBV7-9	TRBD1	TRBJ2-2	CASSSPQGQGTGELFF	TGTGCCAGCAGCTCCCCCCAAGGACAGGGAACCGGGGAGCTGTTTTTT
once	TRBV7-9	TRBD1	TRBJ2-1	CASSLIRDRRDNEQFF	TGTGCCAGCAGCTTGATACGGGACAGGAGGGACAATGAGCAGTTCTTC
.	TRBV10-2	.	TRBJ2-7	CASSDFPASIYEQYF	TGCGCCAGCAGTGATTTCCCGGCTAGCATATACGAGCAGTACTTC
.	TRBV7-9	TRBD1	TRBJ2-1	CASSLGQGAQGDEQFF	TGTGCCAGCAGCTTAGGACAGGGGGCTCAAGGAGATGAGCAGTTCTTC
few	TRBV4-1	TRBD1	TRBJ1-6	CASSQEGGQSNSPLHF	TGCGCCAGCAGCCAAGAGGGGGGACAGTCAAATTCACCCCTCCACTTT
.	TRBV5-1	.	TRBJ2-2	CASSLDVGELFF	TGCGCCAGCAGCTTGGACGTCGGGGAGCTGTTTTTT
.	TRBV7-6	.	TRBJ1-2	CASSLEAEYGYTF	TGTGCCAGCAGCTTAGAAGCAGAATATGGCTACACCTTC
.	TRBV5-4	TRBD1	TRBJ1-1	CASSFSISKGQGSSEAFF	TGTGCCAGCAGTTTCTCAATTTCGAAAGGACAGGGGAGTTCTGAAGCTTTCTTT
once	TRBV5-4	TRBD2	TRBJ2-1	CASSSLTSGVGGGEQFF	TGTGCCAGCAGCTCCCTGACTAGCGGGGTAGGGGGGGGTGAGCAGTTCTTC
few	TRBV7-9	.	TRBJ2-7	CASSLSPYEQYF	TGTGCCAGCAGCTTATCTCCTTACGAGCAGTACTTC
.	TRBV10-3	.	TRBJ2-7	CAISELRDEQYF	TGTGCCATCAGTGAGCTAAGGGACGAGCAGTACTTC
.	TRBV5-4	TRBD2	TRBJ2-1	CASSLALAGYNEQFF	TGTGCCAGCAGCTTGGCACTAGCGGGGTACAATGAGCAGTTCTTC
.	TRBV4-1	TRBD1	TRBJ2-7	CASSLGQGGSYEQYF	TGCGCCAGCAGCCTAGGACAGGGGGGCAGCTACGAGCAGTACTTC
.	TRBV7-2	TRBD2	TRBJ2-3	CASSLGGLAGEVNTQYF	TGTGCCAGCAGCTTAGGGGGACTAGCGGGAGAGGTGAATACGCAGTATTTT
.	TRBV9	.	TRBJ1-6	CASSVRPQSSYNSPLHF	TGTGCCAGCAGCGTAAGGCCCCAGAGCTCCTATAATTCACCCCTCCACTTT
.	TRBV9	TRBD1	TRBJ2-1	CASSGAGTGGGEQFF	TGTGCCAGCAGCGGAGCCGGGACAGGGGGAGGTGAGCAGTTCTTC
medium-sized	TRBV6-4	TRBD2	TRBJ2-1	CASSESSGSKNEQFF	TGTGCCAGCAGTGAAAGTAGCGGGAGTAAGAATGAGCAGTTCTTC
.	TRBV5-1	TRBD1	TRBJ1-4	CASSPLTGGGQKLFF	TGCGCCAGCAGCCCTTTGACAGGGGGCGGTCAAAAACTGTTTTTT
.	TRBV11-3	.	TRBJ1-1	CASSLTQVNTEAFF	TGTGCCAGCAGCCTGACCCAGGTGAACACTGAAGCTTTCTTT
.	TRBV27	.	TRBJ2-1	CASSLSGDPRYNEQFF	TGTGCCAGCAGTTTATCTGGGGACCCCCGCTACAATGAGCAGTTCTTC
once	TRBV4-1	.	TRBJ2-2	CASSLQVNTGELFF	TGCGCCAGCAGCCTTCAGGTGAACACCGGGGAGCTGTTTTTT
.	TRBV11-3	.	TRBJ1-1	CASSKGRENTEAFF	TGTGCCAGCAGCAAGGGACGTGAAAACACTGAAGCTTTCTTT
.	TRBV9	TRBD1	TRBJ2-7	CASSLHRDSLNYEQYF	TGTGCCAGCAGCTTACACCGGGACAGCCTCAACTACGAGCAGTACTTC
.	TRBV9	.	TRBJ2-2	CASSVEGRGHTGELFF	TGTGCCAGCAGCGTAGAGGGGCGGGGCCACACCGGGGAGCTGTTTTTT
.	TRBV5-1	TRBD1	TRBJ1-3	CASSPQQGMRGNTIYF	TGCGCCAGCAGCCCCCAACAGGGGATGAGGGGAAACACCATATATTTT
once	TRBV27	.	TRBJ2-5	CASSLSGPRETQYF	TGTGCCAGCAGTTTATCAGGGCCGCGGGAGACCCAGTACTTC